What follows are 9 T cell receptor beta chains derived from one specimen sequenced in a study of CD8+ T cells in alopecia areata. TCR sequencing used cDNA made by reverse transcription of extracted RNA. TCRdb keeps only in-frame clones here, not all; method: immunoSEQ multiplex PCR. The sample consists of 150,000 to 200,000 clones, about 54% of them appearing once. The sample comprised CD4+ T cells sorted from blood. The receptors shown here come from a human donor in good health.

The V and J genes are TRBV27 and TRBJ2-2; 13 bases align to TRBD2. The trim removed 10 bases at V and 5 bases at J, leaving 7 bases unmatched. Germline CDR1 reads MNHEY; CDR2 reads SMNVEV (reference sequence). This CDR3 is 15 amino acids long. The CDR3 bases are TGTGCCACCGGGACTAGCGGGATCGGAACCGGGGAGCTGTTTTTT. This sequence encodes CATGTSGIGTGELFF.

About this clone: The germline gene is not matched at one end of the junction; a read error may be the cause. The CDR3 region is CASTLSSGGLNQPQHF. The CDR3 DNA reads as TGTGCCAGCACCTTATCGAGTGGGGGGCTCAATCAGCCCCAGCATTTT. This chain joins TRBV7-9 and TRBJ1-5; D perhaps matches TRBD1 (6 bases). Germline assignment: CDR1 SEHNR and CDR2 FQNEAQ (reference sequence). CDR3 size: 16 residues.

The gene calls are TRBV28 and TRBJ1-5; perhaps TRBD1 as D (6 bases). The germline gives CDR1 MDHEN, CDR2 SYDVKM. Trimming left V 6 bases short and J 0 bases short, with 12 bases between. The CDR3 has 15 amino acids. The CDR3 sequence: CASRYDRTSNQPQHF. The CDR3, as DNA: TGTGCCAGCAGGTACGACAGGACTAGCAATCAGCCCCAGCATTTT.

This chain joins TRBV5-4 and TRBJ1-2; 9 bases fit TRBD1. The CDR3 length is 15 residues. V trimming: 4 bases; J trimming: 7 bases; junction bases outside the gene matches: 11. CDR1 and CDR2 from the germline V gene are SGHNT and YYREEE (reference sequence). CDR3: CASSPPGQGGSGYTF. CDR3 nucleotides: TGTGCCAGCAGCCCACCGGGACAGGGAGGTAGTGGCTACACCTTC.

The chain has TRBV13 and TRBJ2-5; TRBD2 might be the D (6 bases). Germline V gives CDR1 PRHDT, CDR2 FYEKMQ (reference sequence). Trimming stripped 5 bases from V and 7 bases from J, with 11 bases between. CDR3 length: 12 residues. The CDR3 region is CASSADGGTQYF. The CDR3 region has the DNA TGTGCCAGCAGCGCGGACGGGGGGACCCAGTACTTC.

The chain couples TRBV7-9 to TRBJ1-1, with D unclear. This CDR3 comprises 11 residues. Deletions cut 10 bases from V and 0 bases from J, with 6 bases between. CDR1 is SEHNR, CDR2 FQNEAQ, per germline (reference sequence). CDR3: CATGLNTEAFF. DNA of the CDR3: TGTGCCACAGGCCTGAACACTGAAGCTTTCTTT.

This sequence joins TRBV11-2 and TRBJ2-1, with TRBD2 matching 7 bases. The length of the CDR3 is 16 residues. Germline CDR1 is SGHAT and CDR2 is FQNNGV. V lost 1 base and J lost 4; bases outside the gene matches: 7. The CDR3 here is CASSLGLAVRYNEQFF. DNA for the CDR3: TGTGCCAGCAGCTTAGGGCTAGCGGTTCGTTACAATGAGCAGTTCTTC.

The chain combines TRBV18 with TRBJ2-5, with D tentatively TRBD1 (5 bases). The germline CDR1 and CDR2 sequences are KGHSH and LQKENI. Trimming left V 3 bases short and J 0 bases short, with 8 bases between. The CDR3 extends over 14 amino acids. The DNA of the CDR3 is TGTGCCAGCTCACCTCGACAGTACCAAGAGACCCAGTACTTC. As protein: CASSPRQYQETQYF.

J is TRBJ2-2 and V is TRBV7-9, with 7 bases matching TRBD1. V trimming: 5 bases; J trimming: 5 bases; junction bases outside the gene matches: 2. In germline, CDR1 is SEHNR, CDR2 FQNEAQ (reference sequence). The CDR3 extends over 13 amino acids. CDR3 in DNA: TGTGCCAGCAGCCGGGACAGTACCGGGGAGCTGTTTTTT. Translating gives CASSRDSTGELFF.